This T cell receptor beta chain stems from a study of graft-versus-host responses after intestinal transplantation. About the study: All recipients were given anti-thymocyte globulin induction, and tacrolimus and steroids were then administered for about three years.

Notes on the study in general: Recipient marrow showed GvH clones, some seen first in ileum or blood. Allografts from individuals with graft-donor T cell macrochimerism displayed high graft-versus-host to host-versus-graft clonal ratios. With peak circulating GvH clone levels came an association with early post-transplant HvG declines.

Regarding this clone: Its antigen is currently unknown.

The germline gives CDR1 SGHAT, CDR2 FQNNGV. V was pared by 0 bases and J by 2 bases, with 1 base of the junction left unmatched. There are 15 residues in the CDR3. Using immunoSEQ multiplex PCR, the repertoire was profiled, and TCRdb retains in-frame clones only, with some absent. The sample has 140,000 or so clones, approximately 91% seen once; the top ten hold approximately 0.2%. The TCR comes from a human donor who received an intestinal transplant. The source material was unstimulated CD4+ T cells sorted from spleen or lymph node cells, sampled before intestinal transplant. The gene calls are TRBV11-2 and TRBJ1-5, with 7 nucleotides matching TRBD1. In DNA, the CDR3 is TGTGCCAGCAGCTTAGATACAGGGGGCAATCAGCCCCAGCATTTT. It translates to CASSLDTGGNQPQHF. Complete variable domain (other parts from reference TRBV11-2 and TRBJ1-5): EAGVAQSPRYKIIEKRQSVAFWCNPISGHATLYWYQQILGQGPKLLIQFQNNGVVDDSQLPKDRFSAERLKGVDSTLKIQPAKLEDSAVYLCASSLDTGGNQPQHFGDGTRLSIL.